This T cell receptor (beta chain) was found in a study of blood T cell repertoires in COVID-19. About the study: T cells, B-cell-depleted T cells, or PBMCs provided the cDNA or gDNA that served as material.

Germline trimming cut 6 bases from V and 5 bases from J; bases unmatched to any gene: 16. Germline CDR1 and CDR2: SGHAT and FQNNGV. The CDR3 extends over 16 amino acids. Assay: immunoSEQ multiplex PCR; the TCRdb copy retains only in-frame clones and omits some. This table holds approximately 75,000 clones, roughly 82% found once. This clone was detected only a few times. The sequence derives from a woman aged 50 to 65 with acute or convalescent COVID-19. Sequences were obtained from peripheral blood. V is TRBV11-2 and J is TRBJ2-7; 7 bases align to TRBD2. CDR3 sequence: CASSSLAGPSPNEQYF. In nucleotides, the CDR3 is TGTGCCAGCAGTTCTTTAGCGGGTCCGAGCCCCAACGAGCAGTACTTC.